Listed below are T cell receptor beta chains from one sample, sequenced in a study of T cells in Graves' hyperthyroidism and ophthalmopathy. MiXCR, applied by TCRdb to the multiplex PCR reads, yields one record per CDR3 protein. The repertoire consists of over 550,000 distinct CDR3 sequences, with 16% occurring once and the leading ten covering 15% to 20%. Sequenced material: blood. The receptor source for this set is a woman younger than 30 with Graves' hyperthyroidism. Each CDR3 is given with its conserved first and last residue. The order of the fields is CDR3 DNA, CDR3 protein, V gene, clone size, J gene, CDR3 length, D gene. D genes are given only for firm matches. Not all rows give a size; the values are once, few, many and, for expanded clones, a class.

CDR3nt: TGTGCCAGCAGCGAACAGGGATCAAGCAATCAGCCCCAGCATTTT
CDR3aa: CASSEQGSSNQPQHF
v_gene: TRBV12-3/TRBV12-4
abundance: many
j_gene: TRBJ1-5
len: 15
d_gene: NA

CDR3nt: TGTGCCTGGAGCCGAACTAGCGGGAAGATGAGGGATGAGCAGTTCTTC
CDR3aa: CAWSRTSGKMRDEQFF
v_gene: TRBV30
abundance: many
j_gene: TRBJ2-1
len: 16
d_gene: TRBD2

CDR3nt: TGTGCCAGCAGTTTAGGGGGTCGGTCACCCCTCCACTTT
CDR3aa: CASSLGGRSPLHF
v_gene: TRBV12-3/TRBV12-4
abundance: many
j_gene: TRBJ1-6
len: 13
d_gene: NA

CDR3nt: TGTGCCAGCAGTTTAGCCGCCAGGGTACCTGAAGCTTTCTTT
CDR3aa: CASSLAARVPEAFF
v_gene: TRBV27
abundance: many
j_gene: TRBJ1-1
len: 14
d_gene: NA

CDR3nt: TGCAGCGTTGAAGACTTGGACAGTCGGGGCTACACCTTC
CDR3aa: CSVEDLDSRGYTF
v_gene: TRBV29-1
abundance: many
j_gene: TRBJ1-2
len: 13
d_gene: NA

CDR3nt: TGTGCCAGCAGTTTAAGGACAATTGGCAATCAGCCCCAGCATTTT
CDR3aa: CASSLRTIGNQPQHF
v_gene: TRBV12-3/TRBV12-4
abundance: NA
j_gene: TRBJ1-5
len: 15
d_gene: NA

CDR3nt: TGTGCCAGCAGCTTGGTGGGGAACACTGAAGCTTTCTTT
CDR3aa: CASSLVGNTEAFF
v_gene: TRBV7-9
abundance: many
j_gene: TRBJ1-1
len: 13
d_gene: NA

CDR3nt: TGTGCCAGCAGCCAGGGGTATGGTACCGGGGAGCTGTTTTTT
CDR3aa: CASSQGYGTGELFF
v_gene: TRBV3-1
abundance: few
j_gene: TRBJ2-2
len: 14
d_gene: NA

CDR3nt: TGTGCCAGCAGCTTAGGGACCGGGCCCTATGGCTACACCTTC
CDR3aa: CASSLGTGPYGYTF
v_gene: TRBV7-2
abundance: many
j_gene: TRBJ1-2
len: 14
d_gene: NA

CDR3nt: TGTGCCAGCAGCCCCGGGACAGGGATCGAGCAGTACTTC
CDR3aa: CASSPGTGIEQYF
v_gene: TRBV7-8
abundance: few
j_gene: TRBJ2-7
len: 13
d_gene: TRBD1

CDR3nt: TGTGCCAGCAGCTTAGTCCAGGGACGTAACGAGCAGTACTTC
CDR3aa: CASSLVQGRNEQYF
v_gene: TRBV7-2
abundance: many
j_gene: TRBJ2-7
len: 14
d_gene: NA

CDR3nt: TGTGCCATCAGTGAGCGAGGCAGCTACTATGGCTACACCTTC
CDR3aa: CAISERGSYYGYTF
v_gene: TRBV10-3
abundance: NA
j_gene: TRBJ1-2
len: 14
d_gene: NA

CDR3nt: TGTGCCAGCAGTGAAACTACACAGGTCACAGATACGCGGTATTTT
CDR3aa: CASSETTQVTDTRYF
v_gene: TRBV25-1
abundance: NA
j_gene: TRBJ2-3
len: 15
d_gene: NA

CDR3nt: TGTGCCAGCAGCTTATCTCCCCAGGAAGAGCAGTACTTC
CDR3aa: CASSLSPQEEQYF
v_gene: TRBV7-9
abundance: few
j_gene: TRBJ2-7
len: 13
d_gene: NA

CDR3nt: TGCGCCAGCAGCTATGGGACAGTAAATGAAAAACTGTTTTTT
CDR3aa: CASSYGTVNEKLFF
v_gene: TRBV5-1
abundance: NA
j_gene: TRBJ1-4
len: 14
d_gene: TRBD1

CDR3nt: TGTGCCAGCAGTGAAGCCAGGGCATCGCCTTATGGCTACACCTTC
CDR3aa: CASSEARASPYGYTF
v_gene: TRBV2
abundance: many
j_gene: TRBJ1-2
len: 15
d_gene: NA

CDR3nt: TGTGCCAGCAGCCTACAACACTCCGTGAGTGGCTACACCTTC
CDR3aa: CASSLQHSVSGYTF
v_gene: TRBV7-2
abundance: many
j_gene: TRBJ1-2
len: 14
d_gene: NA

CDR3nt: TGTGCCACCTCCGATAGCGGGAGAAAAGAGACCCAGTACTTC
CDR3aa: CATSDSGRKETQYF
v_gene: TRBV28
abundance: NA
j_gene: TRBJ2-5
len: 14
d_gene: TRBD2

CDR3nt: TGTGCCAGCAGTTATTTGCTAGCGGGAGGAACATACTACGAGCAGTACTTC
CDR3aa: CASSYLLAGGTYYEQYF
v_gene: TRBV6-5
abundance: NA
j_gene: TRBJ2-7
len: 17
d_gene: TRBD2

CDR3nt: TGCGCCAGCAGCCCTGGACAGGGGCACAATCAGCCCCAGCATTTT
CDR3aa: CASSPGQGHNQPQHF
v_gene: TRBV5-1
abundance: few
j_gene: TRBJ1-5
len: 15
d_gene: TRBD1

CDR3nt: TGTGCCAGCAGGAGGGCTGGGGAGCTGTTTTTT
CDR3aa: CASRRAGELFF
v_gene: TRBV11-2
abundance: many
j_gene: TRBJ2-2
len: 11
d_gene: NA

CDR3nt: TGCAGCGTGGTAGCGGTAAGCACAGATACGCAGTATTTT
CDR3aa: CSVVAVSTDTQYF
v_gene: TRBV29-1
abundance: few
j_gene: TRBJ2-3
len: 13
d_gene: NA

CDR3nt: TGCAGCGTAGCCGGCGGGAGGGAGGAAAAACTGTTTTTT
CDR3aa: CSVAGGREEKLFF
v_gene: TRBV29-1
abundance: NA
j_gene: TRBJ1-4
len: 13
d_gene: NA

CDR3nt: TGTGCCAGCAGCCCTCCGGGCTTC
CDR3aa: CASSPPGF
v_gene: TRBV7-9
abundance: once
j_gene: TRBJ2-7
len: 8
d_gene: NA

CDR3nt: TGTGCCAGCAATTTTCGCACCGGGGCTAGCGGGAGCACAGATACGCAGTATTTT
CDR3aa: CASNFRTGASGSTDTQYF
v_gene: TRBV28
abundance: once
j_gene: TRBJ2-3
len: 18
d_gene: TRBD2

CDR3nt: TGTGCCACCGTATCTAGCGGGGGAAAAACAGATACGCAGTATTTT
CDR3aa: CATVSSGGKTDTQYF
v_gene: TRBV15
abundance: few
j_gene: TRBJ2-3
len: 15
d_gene: TRBD2

CDR3nt: TGCAGTGCTAGCAGCGGGAGGTCCTACAATGAGCAGTTCTTC
CDR3aa: CSASSGRSYNEQFF
v_gene: TRBV20-1
abundance: few
j_gene: TRBJ2-1
len: 14
d_gene: TRBD2

CDR3nt: TGTGCCAGCAGCTTAGATGCAAGTCGACCCTATGGCTACACCTTC
CDR3aa: CASSLDASRPYGYTF
v_gene: TRBV13
abundance: many
j_gene: TRBJ1-2
len: 15
d_gene: NA

CDR3nt: TGTGCCAGCAGCTTAGGAAGGGCGCACTCACCCCTCCACTTT
CDR3aa: CASSLGRAHSPLHF
v_gene: TRBV7-3
abundance: NA
j_gene: TRBJ1-6
len: 14
d_gene: NA

CDR3nt: TGTGCCAGCAGCTCGGACGACAGCGGATGGGGGGCACTGGATACGCAGTATTTT
CDR3aa: CASSSDDSGWGALDTQYF
v_gene: TRBV5-5
abundance: NA
j_gene: TRBJ2-3
len: 18
d_gene: NA

CDR3nt: TGTGCCAGCAGCTTAGATTACAAGGGCTCCACTGAAGCTTTCTTT
CDR3aa: CASSLDYKGSTEAFF
v_gene: TRBV11-2
abundance: many
j_gene: TRBJ1-1
len: 15
d_gene: NA

CDR3nt: TGCGCCAGCAGCTTGCAGGGGTCCGACTACAATGAGCAGTTCTTC
CDR3aa: CASSLQGSDYNEQFF
v_gene: TRBV5-1
abundance: many
j_gene: TRBJ2-1
len: 15
d_gene: NA

CDR3nt: TGTGCCAGTAGCTCGATGACCAGGGGGAACAGATTCGGTTCACCCCTCCACTTT
CDR3aa: CASSSMTRGNRFGSPLHF
v_gene: TRBV19
abundance: NA
j_gene: TRBJ1-6
len: 18
d_gene: TRBD1

CDR3nt: TGCGCCAGCAGCTTGGCTCTTATTAAGTACAAGGATTATGGCTACACCTTC
CDR3aa: CASSLALIKYKDYGYTF
v_gene: TRBV5-1
abundance: NA
j_gene: TRBJ1-2
len: 17
d_gene: NA

CDR3nt: TGTGCCAGCAGCTTAGCGAGGTGGCCACGGGAGACCCAGTACTTC
CDR3aa: CASSLARWPRETQYF
v_gene: TRBV7-8
abundance: few
j_gene: TRBJ2-5
len: 15
d_gene: NA

CDR3nt: TGTGCCAGCAGCCAAGTTATGGAGGAGACAGATACGCAGTATTTT
CDR3aa: CASSQVMEETDTQYF
v_gene: TRBV3-1
abundance: many
j_gene: TRBJ2-3
len: 15
d_gene: NA

CDR3nt: TGTGCCAGCAGTTCCTTAGGTAGCGGGCCGTATTTT
CDR3aa: CASSSLGSGPYF
v_gene: TRBV11-2
abundance: few
j_gene: TRBJ2-3
len: 12
d_gene: TRBD2

CDR3nt: TGTGCCAGCAGATCCCGGGACCGGAACTCTGGGGCCAACGTCCTGACTTTC
CDR3aa: CASRSRDRNSGANVLTF
v_gene: TRBV25-1
abundance: NA
j_gene: TRBJ2-6
len: 17
d_gene: NA

CDR3nt: TGCAGCGTTGAGGTGACCGCGGGCGGGGAGCTGTTTTTT
CDR3aa: CSVEVTAGGELFF
v_gene: TRBV29-1
abundance: NA
j_gene: TRBJ2-2
len: 13
d_gene: NA

CDR3nt: TGCAGTGCTAAGGCGGTTAGGAGCGGGGGGGCCTGGGAGACCCAGTACTTC
CDR3aa: CSAKAVRSGGAWETQYF
v_gene: TRBV20-1
abundance: NA
j_gene: TRBJ2-5
len: 17
d_gene: TRBD2

CDR3nt: TGCAGTGTCGCCAGGGTCGGGGAAAAACTGTTTTTT
CDR3aa: CSVARVGEKLFF
v_gene: TRBV20-1
abundance: NA
j_gene: TRBJ1-4
len: 12
d_gene: NA

CDR3nt: TGCAGTGCTAGTGGGCTAGCGACTATAGACAATGAGCAGTTCTTC
CDR3aa: CSASGLATIDNEQFF
v_gene: TRBV20-1
abundance: many
j_gene: TRBJ2-1
len: 15
d_gene: NA

CDR3nt: TGTGCCAGCTCACCCCGACTAGCGGGAGGGCCTGGTGAGCAGTTCTTC
CDR3aa: CASSPRLAGGPGEQFF
v_gene: TRBV18
abundance: many
j_gene: TRBJ2-1
len: 16
d_gene: TRBD2

CDR3nt: TGTGCCAGCAGCTACGGATACTCTAACTATGGCTACACCTTC
CDR3aa: CASSYGYSNYGYTF
v_gene: TRBV11-2
abundance: many
j_gene: TRBJ1-2
len: 14
d_gene: NA

CDR3nt: TGTGCCAGCAGTGAGGGACAGGGGTGGGAGACCCAGTACTTC
CDR3aa: CASSEGQGWETQYF
v_gene: TRBV6-1
abundance: many
j_gene: TRBJ2-5
len: 14
d_gene: TRBD1

CDR3nt: TGTGCCAGCAGTCTAGCGGGAGCGTCCAACAATGAGCAGTTCTTC
CDR3aa: CASSLAGASNNEQFF
v_gene: TRBV12-3/TRBV12-4
abundance: few
j_gene: TRBJ2-1
len: 15
d_gene: TRBD2

CDR3nt: TGCGCCAGTGGGACAGGCCCAAATTCACCCCTCCACTTT
CDR3aa: CASGTGPNSPLHF
v_gene: TRBV5-1
abundance: many
j_gene: TRBJ1-6
len: 13
d_gene: TRBD1

CDR3nt: TGCGCCAGCAGCTTGGTATCGGGAGGGCTCACTGAAGCTTTCTTT
CDR3aa: CASSLVSGGLTEAFF
v_gene: TRBV5-1
abundance: few
j_gene: TRBJ1-1
len: 15
d_gene: NA

CDR3nt: TGTGCCAGCAGCAAAACCCGGAGGTCCGCGAACACCGGGGAGCGGTTTTTT
CDR3aa: CASSKTRRSANTGERFF
v_gene: TRBV11-3
abundance: NA
j_gene: TRBJ2-2
len: 17
d_gene: NA

CDR3nt: TGTGCCATCAGTGTGAGACTAGCGGGGGACGAGACCCAGTACTTC
CDR3aa: CAISVRLAGDETQYF
v_gene: TRBV10-3
abundance: many
j_gene: TRBJ2-5
len: 15
d_gene: TRBD2

CDR3nt: TGTGCCAGCAGTTTAAGATCGGGATCCGGTCTCTATCAGCCCCAGCATTTT
CDR3aa: CASSLRSGSGLYQPQHF
v_gene: TRBV28
abundance: few
j_gene: TRBJ1-5
len: 17
d_gene: NA

CDR3nt: TGTGCCACCAGTGACTCCGGGACAGGGGTTGATGAGCAGTTCTTC
CDR3aa: CATSDSGTGVDEQFF
v_gene: TRBV24-1
abundance: NA
j_gene: TRBJ2-1
len: 15
d_gene: TRBD1

CDR3nt: TGTGCCAGCAGCCGAAGGGTACAGGGGGCGGTCAAAAACATTCAGTACTTC
CDR3aa: CASSRRVQGAVKNIQYF
v_gene: TRBV3-1
abundance: many
j_gene: TRBJ2-4
len: 17
d_gene: TRBD1

CDR3nt: TGTGCCACCAGCGGCAGACGGTCTAGCGGGGGCGGGGGCCTAGACAATGAGCAGTTCTTC
CDR3aa: CATSGRRSSGGGGLDNEQFF
v_gene: TRBV24-1
abundance: NA
j_gene: TRBJ2-1
len: 20
d_gene: TRBD2

CDR3nt: TGCAGCGTTGGTATCAAAAGTAGGGGAGAGACCCAGTACTTC
CDR3aa: CSVGIKSRGETQYF
v_gene: TRBV29-1
abundance: NA
j_gene: TRBJ2-5
len: 14
d_gene: NA

CDR3nt: TGTGCCAGCAGCACCCGACAGGGCCCCCTCTCTCGGGCCAACGTCCTGACTTTC
CDR3aa: CASSTRQGPLSRANVLTF
v_gene: TRBV13
abundance: few
j_gene: TRBJ2-6
len: 18
d_gene: TRBD1

CDR3nt: TGCAGTGCCGGCCCGACAGGGTCTTACGAGCAGTACTTC
CDR3aa: CSAGPTGSYEQYF
v_gene: TRBV20-1
abundance: many
j_gene: TRBJ2-7
len: 13
d_gene: TRBD1

CDR3nt: TGTGCCAGCAGCCAGGACCACCACGACGAATTGCCTGGGGAGCTGTTTTTT
CDR3aa: CASSQDHHDELPGELFF
v_gene: TRBV4-2
abundance: NA
j_gene: TRBJ2-2
len: 17
d_gene: NA

CDR3nt: TGTGCCAGCACCCTTAGAGAGCGGGAGGCCTGGGATACGCAGTATTTT
CDR3aa: CASTLREREAWDTQYF
v_gene: TRBV7-9
abundance: few
j_gene: TRBJ2-3
len: 16
d_gene: TRBD2

CDR3nt: TGTGCCAGCAGTTTATATACAGCGGGAGGCCTTGACACAGATACGCAGTATTTT
CDR3aa: CASSLYTAGGLDTDTQYF
v_gene: TRBV28
abundance: many
j_gene: TRBJ2-3
len: 18
d_gene: TRBD2